Presented here are 27 T cell receptor beta chains from one specimen sequenced in a study of cytomegalovirus exposure and HLA in healthy donors (dated by TCRdb to about 2017). The library relied on the immunoSEQ multiplex PCR assay. TCRdb re-hosts the immuneACCESS table, in-frame sequences only. Its copies lack some clones; in the studies checked, an unresolved V gene accounts for under half of them, and the cause for the rest is not known. The sample yields 55,000 to 75,000 clones; about 94% were counted once. Under 1.5% of the sample is held by the ten biggest clonotypes. The sequenced sample consisted of PBMCs. The receptors shown here come from a man between 18 and 35 years old in good health and CMV-seropositive.

V gene TRBV19 combines with J gene TRBJ1-3; possible D gene TRBD1, 6 bases. The CDR3 covers 14 residues. In germline, CDR1 is LNHDA, CDR2 SQIVND (reference sequence). Deletions cut 4 bases from V and 4 bases from J, with 11 bases between. CDR3: CASSTGANGNTIYF. The DNA for the CDR3 is TGTGCCAGTAGTACAGGGGCGAACGGAAACACCATATATTTT. The full variable domain, rest sourced from reference TRBV19 and TRBJ1-3, is DGGITQSPKYLFRKEGQNVTLSCEQNLNHDAMYWYRQDPGQGLRLIYYSQIVNDFQKGDIAEGYSVSREKKESFPLTVTSAQKNPTAFYLCASSTGANGNTIYFGEGSWLTVV.

This chain connects TRBV5-4 to TRBJ1-4; unclear D gene. The CDR3 loop spans 16 amino acids. Germline CDR1 and CDR2: SGHNT and YYREEE (reference sequence). V was shortened by 1 base and J by 3 bases, with 13 bases between the two germline ends. The CDR3 nucleotides read TGTGCCAGCAGCTTGAAGAGGGAAGCGGCTAATGAAAAACTGTTTTTT. Protein sequence: CASSLKREAANEKLFF.

The chain joins TRBV27 to TRBJ2-2; 12 nucleotides line up with TRBD2. CDR3 length: 16 amino acids. Germline trimming cut 8 bases from V and 1 base from J; bases unmatched to any gene: 5. Germline lookup yields CDR1 MNHEY and CDR2 SMNVEV (reference sequence). Here the CDR3 DNA reads TGTGCCAGCTCTCTAGCGGGAGGGAAGAACACCGGGGAGCTGTTTTTT. Amino acids: CASSLAGGKNTGELFF.

This clone occurred once. This chain links TRBV11-2 with TRBJ2-3; possible D gene TRBD2, 6 bases. Germline-derived CDR1 and CDR2 are SGHAT and FQNNGV. The CDR3 contains 14 residues. Trimming stripped 6 bases from V and 2 bases from J, with 12 bases between. CDR3 loop: CASSMWEDTDTQYF. In DNA, the CDR3 is TGTGCCAGCAGTATGTGGGAGGACACAGATACGCAGTATTTT.

The gene calls are TRBV9 and TRBJ2-7; the match to TRBD1 covers 7 bases. CDR1 is SGDLS and CDR2 is YYNGEE in the germline V gene. J lost 4 bases, V lost 0 bases, and 13 bases had no gene match. The CDR3 contains 17 residues. CDR3 region: CASSVGGQVFDRYEQYF. In nucleotides, the CDR3 is TGTGCCAGCAGCGTAGGTGGACAGGTGTTCGATCGGTACGAGCAGTACTTC. The entire variable domain, with the rest obtained from reference TRBV9 and TRBJ2-7, is as follows: DSGVTQTPKHLITATGQRVTLRCSPRSGDLSVYWYQQSLDQGLQFLIQYYNGEERAKGNILERFSAQQFPDLHSELNLSSLELGDSALYFCASSVGGQVFDRYEQYFGPGTRLTVT.

V gene TRBV19 combines with J gene TRBJ2-7; TRBD1 is a possible D gene (6 bases). The germline V and J ends were trimmed by 4 bases and 2 bases, with 9 bases remaining between them. The CDR3 sequence is 13 residues long. The germline gives CDR1 LNHDA, CDR2 SQIVND (reference sequence). The CDR3 protein is CASSTPGAYEQYF. The CDR3, as DNA: TGTGCCAGTAGTACCCCAGGGGCCTACGAGCAGTACTTC. Together with reference TRBV19 and TRBJ2-7, the CDR3 gives the full variable domain: DGGITQSPKYLFRKEGQNVTLSCEQNLNHDAMYWYRQDPGQGLRLIYYSQIVNDFQKGDIAEGYSVSREKKESFPLTVTSAQKNPTAFYLCASSTPGAYEQYFGPGTRLTVT.

The rearrangement joins TRBV5-1 to TRBJ1-6; no clear D. Germline-derived CDR1 and CDR2 are SGHRS and YFSETQ. With 8 bases removed from V and 7 bases from J, the gap between germline ends came to 16 bases. This CDR3 comprises 14 residues. The chain's CDR3 is CASPTQRINSPLHF. The CDR3 bases are TGCGCCAGTCCGACACAAAGGATCAATTCACCCCTCCACTTT.

The chain combines TRBV9 with TRBJ1-1; D is undetermined. V was shortened by 4 bases and J by 4 bases, with 11 bases between the two germline ends. Germline V CDR1 and CDR2: SGDLS, YYNGEE. The CDR3 is 13 residues long. CDR3 sequence (DNA): TGTGCCAGCAGCCCTCGGGTTGGCACTGAAGCTTTCTTT. Protein product: CASSPRVGTEAFF.

The V gene is TRBV5-1, the J gene TRBJ2-1; possible D gene TRBD1, 6 bases. V was pared by 4 bases and J by 0 bases, with 14 bases between. Germline CDR1 is SGHRS and CDR2 is YFSETQ. The CDR3 sequence is 16 residues long. The CDR3 is CASSILQGPSYNEQFF. Written as DNA, the CDR3 is TGCGCCAGCAGCATACTCCAGGGGCCCTCCTACAATGAGCAGTTCTTC. Together with reference TRBV5-1 and TRBJ2-1, the CDR3 gives the full variable domain: KAGVTQTPRYLIKTRGQQVTLSCSPISGHRSVSWYQQTPGQGLQFLFEYFSETQRNKGNFPGRFSGRQFSNSRSEMNVSTLELGDSALYLCASSILQGPSYNEQFFGPGTRLTVL.

This clone was observed a single time. The chain couples TRBV7-8 to TRBJ1-2; D gene ambiguous. The germline gives CDR1 SGHVS, CDR2 FQNEAQ. Trimming pared 3 bases from V and 7 bases from J, leaving 15 bases between. The CDR3 sequence is 14 residues long. The CDR3 protein is CASSFRVLDSGYTF. CDR3 sequence (DNA): TGTGCCAGCAGCTTCCGAGTTCTTGATAGTGGCTACACCTTC.

J is TRBJ2-2 and V is TRBV6-5; TRBD1 might be the D (6 bases). The CDR3 has 13 amino acids. V was shortened by 9 bases and J by 7 bases, with 15 bases between the two germline ends. Germline loops: CDR1 MNHEY, CDR2 SVGAGI. The CDR3 protein is CASNRVGGGELFF. CDR3 coding DNA: TGTGCCAGTAACAGGGTAGGAGGCGGGGAGCTGTTTTTT.

The rearrangement uses TRBV9 and TRBJ2-7; TRBD2 is a possible D gene (5 bases). Trimming removed 0 bases at V and 5 bases at J, with 18 bases between. This CDR3 is 16 amino acids long. From germline, CDR1 is SGDLS and CDR2 YYNGEE. The CDR3 loop is CASSVDDSWTRHEQYF. CDR3 in DNA: TGTGCCAGCAGCGTAGACGATTCGTGGACTCGTCACGAGCAGTACTTC.

This rearrangement joins TRBV5-1 to TRBJ1-6; TRBD1 is a possible D gene (5 bases). The CDR3 covers 15 residues. CDR1 is SGHRS and CDR2 is YFSETQ in the germline V gene. The V end lost 4 bases, the J end lost 2 bases, and 10 bases lay between the germline ends. The CDR3 DNA follows: TGCGCCAGCAGCCCCCAGGGCCCCTATAATTCACCCCTCCACTTT. Translation: CASSPQGPYNSPLHF. The full variable domain, its missing parts supplied by reference TRBV5-1 and TRBJ1-6, is KAGVTQTPRYLIKTRGQQVTLSCSPISGHRSVSWYQQTPGQGLQFLFEYFSETQRNKGNFPGRFSGRQFSNSRSEMNVSTLELGDSALYLCASSPQGPYNSPLHFGNGTRLTVT.

The genes are TRBV7-2 and TRBJ1-2; D is undetermined. This CDR3 spans 14 amino acids. Germline CDR1 SGHTA, CDR2 FQGNSA. V was clipped by 0 bases and J by 5 bases, with 10 bases between them. CDR3 in DNA: TGTGCCAGCAGCTTAGCCGTGCCCCGGTATGGCTACACCTTC. It is translated as CASSLAVPRYGYTF.

The rearrangement joins TRBV18 to TRBJ1-3, with a possible D match to TRBD1 (6 bases). The CDR3 is made up of 18 amino acids. V shed 3 bases and J shed 1 base, with 19 bases lying between them. Looked up from germline, CDR1 is KGHSH and CDR2 is LQKENI. The CDR3 DNA sequence: TGTGCCAGCTCACCCAGATCGGGGGGCCGGGGATCTGGAAACACCATATATTTT. Protein sequence: CASSPRSGGRGSGNTIYF.

This chain links TRBV7-9 with TRBJ2-1, with TRBD2 as a possible D gene (6 bases). This CDR3 region has 15 residues. V lost 5 bases to trimming and J lost 2 bases, with 13 bases between them. The germline V gene encodes CDR1 SEHNR and CDR2 FQNEAQ (reference sequence). CDR3: CASSGTGGPYNEQFF. The CDR3 DNA sequence: TGTGCCAGCAGCGGGACTGGGGGACCCTACAATGAGCAGTTCTTC.

This clone was seen once. The chain couples TRBV27 to TRBJ2-1, with D possibly matching TRBD2 (6 bases). This CDR3 is built from 15 residues. V was trimmed by 0 bases and J by 6 bases, leaving 12 bases between them. CDR1 and CDR2 (germline): MNHEY, SMNVEV (reference sequence). CDR3 loop: CASSLSGGGANEQFF. CDR3 nucleotide sequence: TGTGCCAGCAGTTTATCGGGCGGCGGGGCCAATGAGCAGTTCTTC.

V gene TRBV9 combines with J gene TRBJ2-3; 9 nucleotides line up with TRBD2. V was pared by 0 bases and J by 2 bases, with 4 bases of the junction left unmatched. This CDR3 is 16 amino acids long. The germline V gene has CDR1 SGDLS and CDR2 YYNGEE. The CDR3 region is CASSVAGGGDTDTQYF. DNA of the CDR3: TGTGCCAGCAGCGTAGCTGGCGGGGGGGACACAGATACGCAGTATTTT.

The chain carries TRBV5-1 and TRBJ2-1, with a weak D call TRBD1 (6 bases). V was cut by 4 bases and J by 9 bases, with 20 bases left in between. The germline gives CDR1 SGHRS, CDR2 YFSETQ. The CDR3 totals 15 residues. The CDR3 loop is CASSLSPDSRIEQFF. The CDR3, as DNA: TGCGCCAGCAGCCTAAGCCCGGACAGTAGAATTGAGCAGTTCTTC.

The chain is built from TRBV9 and TRBJ2-1; 7 bases align to TRBD2. From germline, CDR1 is SGDLS and CDR2 YYNGEE. The CDR3 covers 17 residues. J lost 7 bases, V lost 0 bases, and 13 bases had no gene match. CDR3 protein: CASSVDQRGSPENEQFF. The CDR3 DNA is TGTGCCAGCAGCGTAGACCAGCGGGGATCCCCCGAAAATGAGCAGTTCTTC.

The J gene is TRBJ2-2, the V gene TRBV7-6, with 9 bases fitting TRBD1. This CDR3 contains 18 residues. The J segment lost 3 bases and the V segment lost 5 bases, leaving 13 bases of the junction unmatched. Per germline, CDR1 SGHVS and CDR2 FNYEAQ. The CDR3 protein is CASSLKPGQGRDTGELFF. Here the CDR3 DNA reads TGTGCCAGCAGCCTCAAACCGGGACAGGGTCGGGACACCGGGGAGCTGTTTTTT. The full variable domain, its missing parts supplied by reference TRBV7-6 and TRBJ2-2, is GAGVSQSPRYKVTKRGQDVALRCDPISGHVSLYWYRQALGQGPEFLTYFNYEAQQDKSGLPNDRFSAERPEGSISTLTIQRTEQRDSAMYRCASSLKPGQGRDTGELFFGEGSRLTVL.

This chain links TRBV9 with TRBJ2-1; D may be TRBD2 (7 bases). Trimming left V 0 bases short and J 9 bases short, with 13 bases between. The germline CDR1 and CDR2 sequences are SGDLS and YYNGEE. This CDR3 has 14 residues. The CDR3 DNA reads as TGTGCCAGCAGCGTAGGGGGGGGCATCGTTGAGCAGTTCTTC. Protein sequence: CASSVGGGIVEQFF. Supplemented by reference TRBV9 and TRBJ2-1, the full variable domain reads DSGVTQTPKHLITATGQRVTLRCSPRSGDLSVYWYQQSLDQGLQFLIQYYNGEERAKGNILERFSAQQFPDLHSELNLSSLELGDSALYFCASSVGGGIVEQFFGPGTRLTVL.

The chain employs TRBV5-1 and TRBJ2-1, with 8 bases matching TRBD1. Germline CDR1 and CDR2: SGHRS and YFSETQ. The V segment lost 4 bases and the J segment 8 bases; nucleotides outside the gene matches: 8. The CDR3 loop spans 14 amino acids. The CDR3 DNA sequence: TGCGCCAGCAGCGACCCCTCAGGGGGCGATGAGCAGTTCTTC. Its protein is CASSDPSGGDEQFF.

In DNA, the CDR3 is TGTGCCAGCAGGGGACAGACTTACACTGAAGCTTTCTTT. Its translation: CASRGQTYTEAFF. The chain carries TRBV21-1 and TRBJ1-1; the D segment call TRBD1 is taken from the table without a DNA check. TRBV21-1 is marked as a pseudogene. There are 13 residues in the CDR3.

This clone has just one count. This chain joins TRBV4-1 and TRBJ2-5, with 9 bases aligning to TRBD2. V shed 1 base and J 4 bases; nucleotides not matched to a gene: 4. This CDR3 contains 15 residues. Germline V lookup: CDR1 MGHRA, CDR2 YSYEKL. CDR3 in DNA: TGCGCCAGCAGCCAAGGGCGGGGGGGCCGAGAGACCCAGTACTTC. Amino acids: CASSQGRGGRETQYF.

V usage is TRBV6-4 and J usage is TRBJ2-2, with 10 bases aligning to TRBD1. Per germline, CDR1 MRHNA and CDR2 SNTAGT. This CDR3 spans 16 amino acids. J was trimmed by 0 bases and V by 2 bases; bases with no gene match: 0. CDR3: CASSDGQGANTGELFF. CDR3 sequence (DNA): TGTGCCAGCAGTGACGGACAGGGGGCGAACACCGGGGAGCTGTTTTTT.

The chain is built from TRBV28 and TRBJ1-4, with D perhaps TRBD1 (5 bases). This CDR3 comprises 13 residues. Trimming removed 3 bases from V and 8 bases from J, with 10 bases in between. CDR1 MDHEN and CDR2 SYDVKM come from the germline V gene. In DNA, the CDR3 is TGTGCCAGCAGTTTGCCAGGGAAAGAAAAACTGTTTTTT. Translation: CASSLPGKEKLFF.